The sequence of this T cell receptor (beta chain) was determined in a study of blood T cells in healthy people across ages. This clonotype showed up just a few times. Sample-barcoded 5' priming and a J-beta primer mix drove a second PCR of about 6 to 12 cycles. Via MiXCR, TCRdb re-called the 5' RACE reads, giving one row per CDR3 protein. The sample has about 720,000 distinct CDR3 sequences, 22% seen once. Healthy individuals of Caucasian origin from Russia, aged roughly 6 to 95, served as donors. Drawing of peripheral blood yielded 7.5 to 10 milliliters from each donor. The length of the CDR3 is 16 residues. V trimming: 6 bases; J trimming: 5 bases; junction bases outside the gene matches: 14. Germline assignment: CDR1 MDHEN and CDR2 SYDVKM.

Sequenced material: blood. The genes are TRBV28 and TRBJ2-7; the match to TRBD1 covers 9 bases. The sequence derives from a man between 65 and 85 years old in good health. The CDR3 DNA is TGTGCCAGCAGATATAGTACGGGACAGGGTCCGGACGAGCAGTACTTC. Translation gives CASRYSTGQGPDEQYF.